This is a list of T cell receptor beta chains from one sample in a study of T-cell reconstitution after alpha-beta-depleted transplantation in children. TCRdb re-called the PCR reads with MiXCR, one entry per CDR3 protein. The table shows 60,000 to 70,000 distinct CDR3 sequences, with over 4.5% occurring only once. This specimen was PBMCs, mostly from graft donor cells, taken 180 days after TCRalphabeta/CD19-depleted stem cell transplant. These receptors all stem from a boy less than two years old who had a stem cell transplant for acute myeloid leukemia, so the T cells may come from the graft donor. The CDR3 runs from the conserved cysteine through the conserved F or W. The D gene is left open where the match is weak. Size is omitted from some rows. Given values are once, few, many or a class for expanded clones.

>TRBJ1-1|TRBV29-1|many|-
CSVGQGSNTEAFF
TGCAGCGTTGGTCAGGGGTCGAACACTGAAGCTTTCTTT
>TRBJ1-1|TRBV18|-|-
CASFQGQNTEAFF
TGTGCCAGCTTTCAAGGCCAGAACACTGAAGCTTTCTTT
>TRBJ1-2|TRBV29-1|many|TRBD1
CSVQGGVYGYTF
TGCAGCGTTCAGGGGGGCGTCTATGGCTACACCTTC
>TRBJ2-2|TRBV24-1|many|-
CATSDPSGHTGELFF
TGTGCCACCAGTGATCCGTCAGGGCACACCGGGGAGCTGTTTTTT
>TRBJ1-2|TRBV7-2|-|-
CASSPGAGEGYGYTF
TGTGCCAGCAGCCCGGGGGCCGGGGAAGGCTATGGCTACACCTTC
>TRBJ2-5|TRBV7-2|many|TRBD1
CASSLQGAMETQYF
TGTGCCAGCAGCTTACAGGGGGCAATGGAGACCCAGTACTTC
>TRBJ1-1|TRBV12-3/TRBV12-4|many|-
CASSPGYTEAFF
TGTGCCAGCAGTCCAGGCTACACTGAAGCTTTCTTT
>TRBJ2-1|TRBV28|many|-
CASSTRADYPYNEQFF
TGTGCCAGCAGTACCCGGGCCGACTACCCCTACAATGAGCAGTTCTTC
>TRBJ2-4|TRBV20-1|many|TRBD1
CSARDVRRQGNIQYF
TGCAGTGCTAGAGATGTTCGTCGACAGGGAAACATTCAGTACTTC
>TRBJ2-7|TRBV4-2|-|-
CARGLGLIYEQYF
TGTGCCAGGGGCCTGGGGCTCATCTACGAGCAGTACTTC
>TRBJ2-7|TRBV14|many|-
CASSQVARPAYEQYF
TGTGCCAGCAGCCAAGTTGCCAGGCCGGCCTACGAGCAGTACTTC
>TRBJ2-3|TRBV7-2|many|-
CASSSLGLATDTQYF
TGTGCCAGCAGCTCCCTAGGGCTAGCGACAGATACGCAGTATTTT
>TRBJ1-5|TRBV15|many|-
CATSRDPGLVQPQHF
TGTGCCACCAGCAGAGATCCGGGGTTAGTTCAGCCCCAGCATTTT
>TRBJ1-1|TRBV5-1|many|-
CASSLAGGNTEAFF
TGCGCCAGCAGCTTGGCCGGGGGAAACACTGAAGCTTTCTTT
>TRBJ2-7|TRBV7-8|many|-
CASSFDGSTYEQYF
TGTGCCAGCAGCTTTGATGGGTCCACCTACGAGCAGTACTTC
>TRBJ2-2|TRBV21-1|many|-
CASSKRLQGKIGELFF
TGTGCCAGCAGCAAAAGATTACAGGGGAAAATCGGGGAGCTGTTTTTT
>TRBJ2-2|TRBV7-3|many|-
CASSPGPGELFF
TGTGCCAGCAGCCCCGGTCCTGGGGAGCTGTTTTTT
>TRBJ1-5|TRBV4-2|many|TRBD1
CASSQDFGAGGEPQHF
TGTGCCAGCAGCCAAGATTTCGGGGCAGGGGGCGAACCCCAGCATTTT
>TRBJ2-1|TRBV29-1|many|TRBD1
CSVFGQGPYNEQFF
TGCAGCGTCTTCGGACAGGGGCCCTACAATGAGCAGTTCTTC
>TRBJ2-1|TRBV7-9|many|TRBD2
CASSLRGGSYNEQFF
TGTGCCAGCAGCTTACGCGGGGGTTCCTACAATGAGCAGTTCTTC
>TRBJ2-1|TRBV3-1|-|TRBD2
CTISLPSGGQSYNDQFF
TGTACCATCAGCCTCCCCAGCGGGGGGCAATCCTACAATGACCAGTTCTTC
>TRBJ1-6|TRBV5-1|many|-
CASSSGQANSPLHF
TGCGCCAGCAGCTCGGGACAAGCTAATTCACCCCTCCACTTT
>TRBJ2-5|TRBV5-1|many|-
CASSLDPSLQETQYF
TGCGCCAGCAGCTTGGACCCCAGTCTGCAAGAGACCCAGTACTTC
>TRBJ2-5|TRBV4-3|many|TRBD2
CASSQTITGTSGEETQYF
TGCGCCAGCAGCCAAACCATAACCGGGACTAGCGGTGAAGAGACCCAGTACTTC
>TRBJ2-1|TRBV24-1|many|TRBD1
CATSGTGTYNEQFF
TGTGCCACCAGTGGGACAGGGACTTACAATGAGCAGTTCTTC
>TRBJ2-3|TRBV6-5|many|TRBD2
CASTGTSGATDTQYF
TGTGCCAGCACCGGGACTAGCGGGGCAACAGATACGCAGTATTTT
>TRBJ2-5|TRBV7-9|many|-
CASSLVGYQETQYF
TGTGCCAGCAGCTTAGTAGGGTATCAAGAGACCCAGTACTTC
>TRBJ1-5|TRBV7-3|many|TRBD1
CASSPFRYGRGYSNQPQHF
TGTGCCAGCAGCCCCTTCCGGTATGGCAGGGGGTATAGCAATCAGCCCCAGCATTTT
>TRBJ2-1|TRBV25-1|once|-
CAIGLGENEQFF
TGTGCCATCGGCCTCGGGGAGAATGAGCAGTTCTTC
>TRBJ2-3|TRBV20-1|many|TRBD1
CSGGQSTDTQYF
TGCAGTGGGGGACAGAGCACAGATACGCAGTATTTT
>TRBJ1-3|TRBV28|many|-
CASTVTTGSGNTIYF
TGTGCCAGCACCGTTACGACAGGCTCTGGAAACACCATATATTTT
>TRBJ2-3|TRBV7-2|many|-
CASSPSHLYTDTQYF
TGTGCCAGCAGCCCCAGCCACTTATACACAGATACGCAGTATTTT
>TRBJ2-5|TRBV7-9|many|TRBD1
CASSLGQGTETQYF
TGTGCCAGCAGCTTAGGACAGGGGACAGAGACCCAGTACTTC
>TRBJ2-1|TRBV29-1|many|TRBD2
CSGLGTSGKHEQFF
TGCAGCGGCCTGGGGACTAGCGGGAAACATGAGCAGTTCTTC
>TRBJ2-6|TRBV19|many|TRBD1
CASSIGQGKAGANVLTF
TGTGCCAGTAGTATAGGACAGGGGAAGGCTGGGGCCAACGTCCTGACTTTC
>TRBJ1-2|TRBV6-2/TRBV6-3|-|TRBD1
CASSNAGTGGGYTF
TGTGCCAGCAGTAACGCCGGGACAGGGGGCGGCTACACCTTC
>TRBJ2-7|TRBV6-1|-|-
CASSKDRSSPPRYF
TGTGCCAGCAGTAAAGACAGGTCTTCTCCTCCGAGGTACTTC
>TRBJ2-3|TRBV3-1|many|TRBD2
CASSHPTLAGGSDTQYF
TGTGCCAGCAGCCACCCCACCCTAGCGGGGGGGTCAGATACGCAGTATTTT
>TRBJ1-4|TRBV2|many|-
CASSEMAGWEKLFF
TGTGCCAGCAGTGAAATGGCAGGATGGGAAAAACTGTTTTTT
>TRBJ1-6|TRBV10-3|many|TRBD1
CAISRQGNSPLHF
TGTGCCATCAGCAGACAGGGGAATTCACCCCTCCACTTT
>TRBJ1-2|TRBV29-1|many|-
CSVDAGRYTF
TGCAGCGTTGACGCAGGCCGCTACACCTTC
>TRBJ2-7|TRBV11-2|many|-
CASSYGGGYEQYF
TGTGCCAGCAGCTACGGGGGCGGGTACGAGCAGTACTTC
>TRBJ2-1|TRBV4-2|many|TRBD2
CASSQVLFSGGPQFF
TGTGCCAGCAGCCAAGTACTGTTTAGCGGGGGCCCACAGTTCTTC
>TRBJ2-2|TRBV24-1|many|-
CATSDSRTASNTGELFF
TGTGCCACCAGTGATTCCCGGACAGCTTCGAACACCGGGGAGCTGTTTTTT
>TRBJ1-1|TRBV20-1|many|-
CSARDIDRGAEAFF
TGCAGTGCTAGAGATATAGACAGAGGCGCTGAAGCTTTCTTT
>TRBJ2-7|TRBV5-4|many|-
CASSLAGIYEQYF
TGTGCCAGCAGCTTGGCGGGGATCTACGAGCAGTACTTC
>TRBJ2-4|TRBV7-8|many|TRBD2
CASSLTGGGNIQYF
TGTGCCAGCAGCTTAACGGGGGGGGGAAACATTCAGTACTTC
>TRBJ2-2|TRBV7-3|many|TRBD2
CASSPQWGGTGELFF
TGTGCCAGCAGCCCCCAATGGGGGGGCACCGGGGAGCTGTTTTTT
>TRBJ2-3|TRBV12-3/TRBV12-4|many|TRBD2
CASSLDSGGAEEYF
TGTGCCAGCAGTTTAGATAGCGGGGGGGCTGAGGAGTATTTT
>TRBJ1-5|TRBV30|many|-
CAWSDQSQPQHF
TGTGCCTGGAGTGACCAGAGTCAGCCCCAGCATTTT